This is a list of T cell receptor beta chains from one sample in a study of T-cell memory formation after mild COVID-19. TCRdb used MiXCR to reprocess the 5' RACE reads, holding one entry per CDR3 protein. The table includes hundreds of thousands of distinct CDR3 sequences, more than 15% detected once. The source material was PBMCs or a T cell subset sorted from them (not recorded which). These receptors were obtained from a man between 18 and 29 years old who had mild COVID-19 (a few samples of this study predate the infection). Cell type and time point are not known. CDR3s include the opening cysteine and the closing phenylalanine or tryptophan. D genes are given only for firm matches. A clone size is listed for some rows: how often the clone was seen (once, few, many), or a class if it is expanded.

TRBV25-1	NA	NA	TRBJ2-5	CASSTGRETQYF	TGTGCCAGCAGTACAGGGAGGGAGACCCAGTACTTC
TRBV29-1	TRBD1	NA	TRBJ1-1	CSARDRGKHTEAFF	TGCAGCGCCCGGGACAGGGGGAAACACACTGAAGCTTTCTTT
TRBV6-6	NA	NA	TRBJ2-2	CASSHPAGELFF	TGTGCCAGCAGCCATCCGGCCGGGGAGCTGTTTTTT
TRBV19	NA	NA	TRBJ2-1	CASSFATSYNEQFF	TGTGCCAGTAGCTTCGCGACTAGCTACAATGAGCAGTTCTTC
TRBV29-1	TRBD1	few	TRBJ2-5	CSVGPDRGQETQYF	TGCAGCGTTGGACCGGACAGGGGCCAAGAGACCCAGTACTTC
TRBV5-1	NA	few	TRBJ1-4	CASSHRALNEKLFF	TGCGCCAGCAGCCACAGGGCCCTGAATGAAAAACTGTTTTTT
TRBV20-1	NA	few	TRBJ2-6	CSAPDIPGANVLTF	TGCAGTGCCCCCGACATACCTGGGGCCAACGTCCTGACTTTC
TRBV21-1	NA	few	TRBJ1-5	CASSMEFADPDQPQHF	TGTGCCAGCAGCATGGAGTTTGCCGACCCCGATCAGCCCCAGCATTTT
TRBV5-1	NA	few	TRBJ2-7	CASSFGPGVSYEQYF	TGCGCCAGCAGCTTCGGTCCGGGGGTTAGCTACGAGCAGTACTTC
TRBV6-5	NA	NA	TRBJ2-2	CASSLSQNANTGELFF	TGTGCCAGCAGTCTATCACAGAACGCGAACACCGGGGAGCTGTTTTTT
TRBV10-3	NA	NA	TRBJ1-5	CAISPGVGQPQHF	TGTGCCATCAGTCCCGGGGTCGGTCAGCCCCAGCATTTT
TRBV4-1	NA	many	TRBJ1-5	CASSLETGGNQPQHF	TGCGCCAGCAGCCTCGAGACAGGAGGTAATCAGCCCCAGCATTTT
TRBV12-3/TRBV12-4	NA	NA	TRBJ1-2	CASSRLWLDYGYTF	TGTGCCAGCAGTCGACTTTGGTTGGACTATGGCTACACCTTC
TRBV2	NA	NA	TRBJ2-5	CASSDNRVQETQYF	TGTGCCAGCAGTGATAACAGGGTCCAAGAGACCCAGTACTTC
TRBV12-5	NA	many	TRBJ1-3	CASGSIGGTGNTIYF	TGTGCTAGTGGCTCGATAGGGGGAACTGGAAACACCATATATTTT
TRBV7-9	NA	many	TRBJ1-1	CASSRGRRNTEAFF	TGTGCCAGCAGCCGGGGACGACGGAACACTGAAGCTTTCTTT
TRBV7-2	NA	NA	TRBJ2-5	CASSLGGGAGQETQYF	TGTGCCAGCAGCCTGGGAGGGGGGGCAGGGCAAGAGACCCAGTACTTC
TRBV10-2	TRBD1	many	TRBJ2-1	CASSYDPRDRGHEQFF	TGCGCCAGCAGTTATGACCCACGGGACAGGGGACATGAGCAGTTCTTC
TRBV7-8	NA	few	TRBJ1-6	CASSLGALSSYNSPLHF	TGTGCCAGCAGCTTAGGGGCTTTGAGCTCCTATAATTCACCCCTCCACTTT
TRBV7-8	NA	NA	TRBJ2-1	CASSPPRSTGEQFF	TGTGCCAGCAGCCCCCCCAGGTCGACCGGTGAGCAGTTCTTC
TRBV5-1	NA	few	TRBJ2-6	CASSLDLAGANVLTF	TGCGCCAGCAGCTTGGACCTGGCCGGGGCCAACGTCCTGACTTTC
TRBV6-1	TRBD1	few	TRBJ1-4	CASSVFGQGAEGEKLFF	TGTGCCAGCAGTGTTTTCGGACAGGGCGCTGAAGGTGAAAAACTGTTTTTT
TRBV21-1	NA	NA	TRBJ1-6	CASSKADRAGNNSPLHF	TGTGCCAGCAGCAAAGCGGACAGGGCGGGGAATAATTCACCCCTCCACTTT
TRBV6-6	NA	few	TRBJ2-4	CASSYSSTQNIQYF	TGTGCCAGCAGTTACTCCTCTACCCAAAACATTCAGTACTTC
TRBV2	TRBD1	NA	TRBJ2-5	CASSDRGPTQYF	TGTGCCAGCAGTGATAGGGGGCCAACCCAGTACTTC
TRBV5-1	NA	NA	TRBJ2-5	CASSVEMTQYF	TGCGCCAGCAGCGTCGAGATGACCCAGTACTTC
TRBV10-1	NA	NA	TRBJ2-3	CASSESSDTQYF	TGCGCCAGCAGTGAGTCCTCAGATACGCAGTATTTT
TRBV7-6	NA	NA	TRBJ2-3	CASSSWGADTDTQYF	TGTGCCAGCAGCTCGTGGGGGGCTGACACAGATACGCAGTATTTT
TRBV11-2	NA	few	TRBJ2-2	CASSRPRGTPNTGELFF	TGTGCCAGCAGCCGCCCGCGTGGGACGCCTAACACCGGGGAGCTGTTTTTT
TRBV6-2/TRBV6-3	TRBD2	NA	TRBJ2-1	CASSLLAGETVYNEQFF	TGTGCCAGCAGTTTGCTAGCGGGGGAGACAGTATACAATGAGCAGTTCTTC
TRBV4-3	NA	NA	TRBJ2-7	CASSQDSSLSYEQYF	TGCGCCAGCAGCCAAGACTCTTCCCTCAGCTACGAGCAGTACTTC